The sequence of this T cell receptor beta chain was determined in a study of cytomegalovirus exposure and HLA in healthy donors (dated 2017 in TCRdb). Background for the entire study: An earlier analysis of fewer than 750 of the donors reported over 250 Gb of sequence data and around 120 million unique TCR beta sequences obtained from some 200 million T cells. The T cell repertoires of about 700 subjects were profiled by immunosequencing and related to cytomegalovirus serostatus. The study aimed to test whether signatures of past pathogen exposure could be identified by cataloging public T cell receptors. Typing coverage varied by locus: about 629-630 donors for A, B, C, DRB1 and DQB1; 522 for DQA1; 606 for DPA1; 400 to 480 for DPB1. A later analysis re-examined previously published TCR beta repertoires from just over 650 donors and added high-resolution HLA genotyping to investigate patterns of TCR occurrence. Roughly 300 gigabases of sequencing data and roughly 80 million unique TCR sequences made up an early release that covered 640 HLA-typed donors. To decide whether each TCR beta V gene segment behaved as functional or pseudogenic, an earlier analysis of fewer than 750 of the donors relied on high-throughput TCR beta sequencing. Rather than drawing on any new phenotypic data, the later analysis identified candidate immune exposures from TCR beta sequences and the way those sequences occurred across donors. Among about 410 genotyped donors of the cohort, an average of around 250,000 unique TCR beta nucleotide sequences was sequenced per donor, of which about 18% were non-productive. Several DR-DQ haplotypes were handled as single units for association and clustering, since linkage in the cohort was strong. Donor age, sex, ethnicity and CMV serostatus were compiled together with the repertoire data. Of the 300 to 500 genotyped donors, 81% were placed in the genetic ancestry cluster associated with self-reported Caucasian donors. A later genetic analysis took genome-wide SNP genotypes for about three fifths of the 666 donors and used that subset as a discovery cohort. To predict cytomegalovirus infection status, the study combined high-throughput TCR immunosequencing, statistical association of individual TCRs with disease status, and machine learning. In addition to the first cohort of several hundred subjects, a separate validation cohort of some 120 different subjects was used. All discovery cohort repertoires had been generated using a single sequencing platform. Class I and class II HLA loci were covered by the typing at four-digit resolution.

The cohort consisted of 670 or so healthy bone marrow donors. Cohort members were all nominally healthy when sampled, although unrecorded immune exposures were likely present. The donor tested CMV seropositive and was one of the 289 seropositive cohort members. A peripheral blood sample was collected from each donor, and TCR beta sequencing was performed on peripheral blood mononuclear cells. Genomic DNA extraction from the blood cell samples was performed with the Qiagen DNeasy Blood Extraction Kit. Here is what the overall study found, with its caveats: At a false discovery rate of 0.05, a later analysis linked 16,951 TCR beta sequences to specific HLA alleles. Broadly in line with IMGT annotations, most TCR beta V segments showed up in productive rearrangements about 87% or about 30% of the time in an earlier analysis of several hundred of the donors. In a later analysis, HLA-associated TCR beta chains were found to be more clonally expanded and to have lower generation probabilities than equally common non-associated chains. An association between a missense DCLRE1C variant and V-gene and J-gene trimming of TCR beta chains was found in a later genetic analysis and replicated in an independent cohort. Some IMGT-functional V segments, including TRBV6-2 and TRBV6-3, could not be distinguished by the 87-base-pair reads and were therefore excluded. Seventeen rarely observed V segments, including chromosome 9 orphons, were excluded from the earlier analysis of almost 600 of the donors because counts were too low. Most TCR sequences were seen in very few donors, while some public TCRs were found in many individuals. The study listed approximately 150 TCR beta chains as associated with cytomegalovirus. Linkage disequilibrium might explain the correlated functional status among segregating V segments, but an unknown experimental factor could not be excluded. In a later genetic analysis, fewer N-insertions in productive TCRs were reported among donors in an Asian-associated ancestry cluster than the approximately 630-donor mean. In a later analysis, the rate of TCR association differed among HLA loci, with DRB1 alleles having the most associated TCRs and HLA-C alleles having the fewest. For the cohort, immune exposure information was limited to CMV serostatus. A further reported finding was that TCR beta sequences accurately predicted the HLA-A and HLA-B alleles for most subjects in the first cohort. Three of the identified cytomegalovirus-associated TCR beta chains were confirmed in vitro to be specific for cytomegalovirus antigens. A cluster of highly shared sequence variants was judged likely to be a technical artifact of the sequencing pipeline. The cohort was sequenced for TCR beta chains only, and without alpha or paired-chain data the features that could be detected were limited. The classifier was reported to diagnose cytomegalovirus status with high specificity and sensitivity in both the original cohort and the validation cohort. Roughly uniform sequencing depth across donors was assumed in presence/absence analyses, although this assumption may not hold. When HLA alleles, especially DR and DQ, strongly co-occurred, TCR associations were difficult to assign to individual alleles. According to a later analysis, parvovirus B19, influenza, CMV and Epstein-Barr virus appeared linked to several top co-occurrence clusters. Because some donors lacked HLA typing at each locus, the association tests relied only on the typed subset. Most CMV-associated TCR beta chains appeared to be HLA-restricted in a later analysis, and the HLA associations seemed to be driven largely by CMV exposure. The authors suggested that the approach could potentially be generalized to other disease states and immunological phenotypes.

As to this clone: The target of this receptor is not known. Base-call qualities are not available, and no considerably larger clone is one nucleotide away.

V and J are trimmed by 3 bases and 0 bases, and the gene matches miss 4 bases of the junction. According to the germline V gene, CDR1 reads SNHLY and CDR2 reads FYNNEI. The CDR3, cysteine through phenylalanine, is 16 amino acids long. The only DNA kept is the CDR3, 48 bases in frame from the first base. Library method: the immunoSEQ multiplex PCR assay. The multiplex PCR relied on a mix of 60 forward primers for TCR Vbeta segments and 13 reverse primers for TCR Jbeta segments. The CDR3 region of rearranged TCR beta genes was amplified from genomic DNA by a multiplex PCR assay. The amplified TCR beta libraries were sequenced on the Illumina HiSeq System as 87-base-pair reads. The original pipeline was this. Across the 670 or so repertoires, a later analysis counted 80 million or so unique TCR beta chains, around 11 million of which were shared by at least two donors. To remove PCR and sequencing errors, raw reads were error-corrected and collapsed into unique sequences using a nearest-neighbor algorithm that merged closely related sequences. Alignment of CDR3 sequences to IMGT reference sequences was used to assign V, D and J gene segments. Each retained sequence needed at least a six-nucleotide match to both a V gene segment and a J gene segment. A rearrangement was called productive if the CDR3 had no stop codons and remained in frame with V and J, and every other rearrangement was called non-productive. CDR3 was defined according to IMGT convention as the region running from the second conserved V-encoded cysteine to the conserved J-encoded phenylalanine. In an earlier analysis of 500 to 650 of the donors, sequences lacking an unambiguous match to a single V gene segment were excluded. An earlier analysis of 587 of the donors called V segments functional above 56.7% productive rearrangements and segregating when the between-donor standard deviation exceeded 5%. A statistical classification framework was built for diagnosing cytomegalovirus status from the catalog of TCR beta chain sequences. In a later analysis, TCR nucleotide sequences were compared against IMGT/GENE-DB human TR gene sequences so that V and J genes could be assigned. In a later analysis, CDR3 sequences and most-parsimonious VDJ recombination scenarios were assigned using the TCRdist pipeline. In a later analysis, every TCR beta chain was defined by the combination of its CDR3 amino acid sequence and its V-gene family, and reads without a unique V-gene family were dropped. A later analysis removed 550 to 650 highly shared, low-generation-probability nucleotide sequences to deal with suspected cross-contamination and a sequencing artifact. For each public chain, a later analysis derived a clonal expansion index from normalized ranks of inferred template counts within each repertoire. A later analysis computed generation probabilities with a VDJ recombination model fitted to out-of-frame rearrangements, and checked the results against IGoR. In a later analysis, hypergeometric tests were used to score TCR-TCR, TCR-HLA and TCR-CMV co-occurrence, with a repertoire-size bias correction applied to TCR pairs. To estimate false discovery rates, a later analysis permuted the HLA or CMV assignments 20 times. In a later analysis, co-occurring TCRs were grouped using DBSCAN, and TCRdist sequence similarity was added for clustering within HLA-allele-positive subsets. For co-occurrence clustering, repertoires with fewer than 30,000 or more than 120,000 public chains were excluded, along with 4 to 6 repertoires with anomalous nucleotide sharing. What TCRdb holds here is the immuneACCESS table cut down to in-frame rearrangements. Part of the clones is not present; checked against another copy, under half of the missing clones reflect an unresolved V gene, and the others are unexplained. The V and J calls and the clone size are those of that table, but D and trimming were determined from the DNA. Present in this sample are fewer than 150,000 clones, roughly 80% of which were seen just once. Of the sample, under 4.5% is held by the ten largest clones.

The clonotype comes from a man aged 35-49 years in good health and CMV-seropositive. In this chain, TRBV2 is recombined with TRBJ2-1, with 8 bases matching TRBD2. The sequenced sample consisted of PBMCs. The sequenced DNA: TGTGCCAGCAGTGATCAGCGGGGGAGCTCCTACAATGAGCAGTTCTTC. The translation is CASSDQRGSSYNEQFF. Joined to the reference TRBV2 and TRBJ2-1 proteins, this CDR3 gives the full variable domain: EPEVTQTPSHQVTQMGQEVILRCVPISNHLYFYWYRQILGQKVEFLVSFYNNEISEKSEIFDDQFSVERPDGSNFTLKIRSTKLEDSAMYFCASSDQRGSSYNEQFFGPGTRLTVL.